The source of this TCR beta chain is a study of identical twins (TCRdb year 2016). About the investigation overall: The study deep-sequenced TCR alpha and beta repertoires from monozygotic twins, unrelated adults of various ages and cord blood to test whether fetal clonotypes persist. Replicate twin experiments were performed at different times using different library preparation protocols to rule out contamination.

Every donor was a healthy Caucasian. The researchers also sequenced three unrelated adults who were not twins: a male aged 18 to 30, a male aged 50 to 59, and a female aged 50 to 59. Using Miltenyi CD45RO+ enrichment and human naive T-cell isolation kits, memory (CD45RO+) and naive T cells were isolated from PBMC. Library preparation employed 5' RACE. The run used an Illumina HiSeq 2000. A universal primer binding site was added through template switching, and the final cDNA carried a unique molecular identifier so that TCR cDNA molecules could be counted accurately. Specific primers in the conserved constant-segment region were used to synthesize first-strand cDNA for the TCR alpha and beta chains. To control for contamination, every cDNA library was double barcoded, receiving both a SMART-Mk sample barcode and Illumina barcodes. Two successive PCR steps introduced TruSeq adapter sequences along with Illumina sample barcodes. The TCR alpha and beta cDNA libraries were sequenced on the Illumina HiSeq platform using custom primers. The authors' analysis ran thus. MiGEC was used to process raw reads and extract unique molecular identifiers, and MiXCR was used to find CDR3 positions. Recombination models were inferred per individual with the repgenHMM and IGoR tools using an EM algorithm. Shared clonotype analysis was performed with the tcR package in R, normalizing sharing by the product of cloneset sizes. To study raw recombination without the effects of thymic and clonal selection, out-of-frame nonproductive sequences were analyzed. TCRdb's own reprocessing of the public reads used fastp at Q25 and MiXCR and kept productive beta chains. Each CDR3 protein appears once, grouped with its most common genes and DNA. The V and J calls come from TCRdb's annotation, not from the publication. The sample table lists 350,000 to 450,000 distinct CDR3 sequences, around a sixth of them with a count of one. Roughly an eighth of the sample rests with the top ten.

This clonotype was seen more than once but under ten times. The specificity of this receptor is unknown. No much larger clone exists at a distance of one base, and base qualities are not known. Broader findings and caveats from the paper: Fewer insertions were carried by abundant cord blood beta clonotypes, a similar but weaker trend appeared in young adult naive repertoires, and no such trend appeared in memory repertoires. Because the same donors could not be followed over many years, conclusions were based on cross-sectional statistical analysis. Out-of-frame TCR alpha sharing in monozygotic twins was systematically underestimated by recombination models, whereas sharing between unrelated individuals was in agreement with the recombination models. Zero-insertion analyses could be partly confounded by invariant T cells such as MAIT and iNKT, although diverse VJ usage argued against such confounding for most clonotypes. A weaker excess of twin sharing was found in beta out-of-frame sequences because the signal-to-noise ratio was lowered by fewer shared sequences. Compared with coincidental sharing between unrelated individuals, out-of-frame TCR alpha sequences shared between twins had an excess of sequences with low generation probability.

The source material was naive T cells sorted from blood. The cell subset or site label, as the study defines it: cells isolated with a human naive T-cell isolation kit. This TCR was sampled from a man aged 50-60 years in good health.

CDR3 protein: CSVVRGAGQGGGEQFF. The bases read TGCAGCGTGGTTCGGGGTGCGGGACAGGGGGGCGGTGAGCAGTTCTTC. The V gene is TRBV29-1 and the J gene is TRBJ2-1, with 11 bases aligning to TRBD1. Here V drops 6 bases and J drops 9 bases, and the junction holds 16 bases not matched to any gene. Measured from the cysteine to the phenylalanine, the CDR3 is 16 residues long. Kept here is only the CDR3 DNA, which spans 48 bases and is read in frame from base 1. CDR1 and CDR2 (SQVTM, ANQGSEA) derive from the germline V gene.